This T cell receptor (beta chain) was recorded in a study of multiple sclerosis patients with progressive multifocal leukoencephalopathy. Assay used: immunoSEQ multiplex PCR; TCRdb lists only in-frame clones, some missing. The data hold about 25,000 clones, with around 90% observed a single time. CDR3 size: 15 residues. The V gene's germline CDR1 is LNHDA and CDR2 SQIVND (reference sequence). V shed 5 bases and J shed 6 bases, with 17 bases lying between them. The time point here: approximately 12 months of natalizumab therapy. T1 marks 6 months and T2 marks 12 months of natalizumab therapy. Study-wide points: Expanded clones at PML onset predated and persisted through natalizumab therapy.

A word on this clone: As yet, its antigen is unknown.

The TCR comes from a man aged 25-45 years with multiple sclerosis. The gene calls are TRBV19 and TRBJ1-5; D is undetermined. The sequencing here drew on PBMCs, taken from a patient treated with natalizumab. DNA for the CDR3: TGTGCCAGTAGTCCCCTTTCGGGTGTAATTCAGCCCCAGCATTTT. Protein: CASSPLSGVIQPQHF.